Each of the 9 T cell receptor beta chains below was sequenced from the same sample in a study of shared clonotypes between healthy human individuals. Generated by immunoSEQ multiplex PCR, the TCRdb table keeps only in-frame clones and is missing some. Among 2 million to 2.5 million clones listed, 80% to 95% were seen once. The material sequenced was naive CD4+ T cells from PBMCs. Described subset: CD45RA+ positively selected. All receptors come from a man in his late teens or twenties in good health. Some clones in this sample may be carry-over from other donors' samples.

V gene TRBV2 combines with J gene TRBJ2-3; TRBD2 might be the D (6 bases). This CDR3 spans 13 amino acids. With 5 bases removed from V and 3 bases from J, the gap between germline ends came to 9 bases. The germline gives CDR1 SNHLY, CDR2 FYNNEI. The CDR3 loop reads CASSSTRTDTQYF. The CDR3 DNA reads as TGTGCCAGCAGTTCGACTAGGACAGATACGCAGTATTTT.

The V and J genes are TRBV5-1 and TRBJ2-5, with 15 bases fitting TRBD2. Germline V gene data show CDR1 as SGHRS and CDR2 as YFSETQ. V dropped 0 bases and J dropped 2; count of bases not matched to a gene: 11. This CDR3 spans 20 amino acids. The CDR3 protein is CASSLAGTSGRHALQETQYF. Here the CDR3 DNA reads TGCGCCAGCAGCTTGGCCGGGACTAGCGGGAGGCATGCCCTTCAAGAGACCCAGTACTTC.

The chain has TRBV19 and TRBJ1-5; a weak D match, TRBD1 (5 bases). V lost 3 bases, J lost 5 bases, and 11 bases lay in between. The CDR3 totals 14 residues. In germline, CDR1 is LNHDA, CDR2 SQIVND (reference sequence). The CDR3 is CASSMGGLDQPQHF. The CDR3 coding sequence is TGTGCCAGTAGTATGGGGGGTCTGGATCAGCCCCAGCATTTT. Full variable domain (outside the CDR3, taken from reference TRBV19 and TRBJ1-5): DGGITQSPKYLFRKEGQNVTLSCEQNLNHDAMYWYRQDPGQGLRLIYYSQIVNDFQKGDIAEGYSVSREKKESFPLTVTSAQKNPTAFYLCASSMGGLDQPQHFGDGTRLSIL.

The V call is TRBV7-9, the J call TRBJ2-3; TRBD2 agrees at 12 bases. This CDR3 has 14 residues. Germline values: CDR1 SEHNR, CDR2 FQNEAQ (reference sequence). V trimming: 6 bases; J trimming: 7 bases; junction bases outside the gene matches: 5. The CDR3 is CASRRTSGTYTQYF. The CDR3 bases are TGTGCCAGCAGAAGGACTAGCGGGACCTATACGCAGTATTTT.

This clone was recorded only once. Other nucleotide sequences in the sample specify the same CDR3. The rearrangement links TRBV7-9 to TRBJ1-2; D not resolved. Trimming cost V 3 bases and J 4 bases, with 9 bases left between them. CDR1 SEHNR and CDR2 FQNEAQ come from the germline V gene (reference sequence). The CDR3 length is 13 residues. CDR3 coding DNA: TGTGCCAGCAGCTTGAATAGCCTCTATGGCTACACCTTC. This sequence encodes CASSLNSLYGYTF.

The chain couples TRBV25-1 to TRBJ2-3; no clear D. The CDR3 is 14 residues long. Trimming removed 7 bases from V and 2 bases from J, with 13 bases in between. Germline CDR1 and CDR2: MGHDK and SYGVNS. This CDR3 reads CASTQGLITDTQYF. CDR3 sequence (DNA): TGTGCCAGCACTCAAGGGCTTATCACAGATACGCAGTATTTT.

V and J are TRBV5-4 and TRBJ2-2, with 7 bases matching TRBD2. This CDR3 has 17 residues. Looked up from germline, CDR1 is SGHNT and CDR2 is YYREEE (reference sequence). Losses at the gene ends were 4 bases for V and 0 bases for J; bases not matched to a gene: 9. The CDR3 is CASSPGILATNTGELFF. The DNA of the CDR3 is TGTGCCAGCAGCCCGGGCATACTAGCGACGAACACCGGGGAGCTGTTTTTT.

J is TRBJ1-2 and V is TRBV28, with D unclear. CDR1 and CDR2 (germline): MDHEN, SYDVKM. There are 11 residues in the CDR3. Trimming removed 5 bases at V and 4 bases at J, with 5 bases between. In DNA, the CDR3 is TGTGCCAGCAGTGATTTCTATGGCTACACCTTC. Translation: CASSDFYGYTF.

CDR3 DNA sequence: TGTGCCAGCAGCCCCACCCTAGCGGGAGGTAATGAGCAGTTCTTC. Amino acids: CASSPTLAGGNEQFF. The chain joins TRBV7-3 to TRBJ2-1, with TRBD2 matching over 11 bases. CDR3 size: 15 residues. V was pared by 5 bases and J by 7 bases, with 7 bases of the junction left unmatched. CDR1 is SGHTA and CDR2 is FQGTGA in the germline V gene. Full variable domain (outside the CDR3, taken from reference TRBV7-3 and TRBJ2-1): GAGVSQTPSNKVTEKGKYVELRCDPISGHTALYWYRQSLGQGPEFLIYFQGTGAADDSGLPNDRFFAVRPEGSVSTLKIQRTERGDSAVYLCASSPTLAGGNEQFFGPGTRLTVL.